This T cell receptor (beta chain) came from a study of blood T cell repertoires in COVID-19. Study as a whole: PBMCs, B-cell-depleted T cells, or T cells provided the cDNA or gDNA that made up the material.

The germline V gene encodes CDR1 MDHEN and CDR2 SYDVKM. J gave up 6 bases and V 7 bases, and 6 bases lay outside the gene matches. This CDR3 is built from 14 residues. Data came from immunoSEQ multiplex PCR; TCRdb stores just in-frame clones and leaves some out. The table shows about 270,000 clones, with approximately 87% occurring only once. Sample: peripheral blood. The TCR sequence derives from a human donor in a cohort sampled during active COVID-19. The chain couples TRBV28 to TRBJ1-4; 9 nucleotides match TRBD1. The CDR3 DNA reads TGTGCCAGCACCCCGGGACAGGGCTATGAAAAACTGTTTTTT. It yields the protein CASTPGQGYEKLFF.